The clone carrying this T cell receptor (beta chain) was picked up a small number of times. Its antigen is still unknown. The data were taken from a study of post-analysis software for immune sequencing data. General study results and limits: TRBV5-6, TRBV5-1 and TRBV20-1 were among roughly 5 TRBV segments more frequent in patients than controls.

The CDR3 is 17 amino acids. Germline V CDR1 and CDR2: SGHTA, FQGNSA. V was pared by 1 base and J by 2 bases, with 18 bases between. TCR beta cDNA libraries included unique molecular identifiers. Starting from approximately 1 to 10 million T cells, the study yielded about 540,000 cDNA molecules. TCRdb used MiXCR to reprocess the PCR reads, holding one entry per CDR3 protein. This sample has around 710,000 distinct CDR3 sequences, with 40% to 55% found just once. This sequence joins TRBV7-2 and TRBJ2-7; D possibly corresponds to TRBD2 (6 bases). The source material was blood. This clonotype originated in a girl aged 5 to 17 with multiple sclerosis. CDR3 sequence (DNA): TGTGCCAGCAGCTTAGATGCCCCCAGCGGGCCCCCCTACGAGCAGTACTTC. This translates into CASSLDAPSGPPYEQYF.